A selection of T cell receptor beta chains follows, all from one sample in a study of PD-1 blockade in mismatch repair-deficient tumors. TCRdb's table, derived via immunoSEQ multiplex PCR, lists solely in-frame clones and lacks some. This sample has fewer than 60,000 clones; approximately 80% occur once, and the top ten carry roughly 3.4%. Sequenced material: PBMCs, taken before pembrolizumab treatment. Receptors were obtained from an adult with mismatch repair-deficient cancer. CDR3s include the opening cysteine and the closing phenylalanine or tryptophan. The D gene is left open where the match is weak. Size is stated for part of the rows, as once, few or many counts, or as a class when the clone is expanded.

TRBV2	-	once	TRBJ1-5	TGTGCCAGCAGTGAAACGTGGAATCAGCCCCAGCATTTT	CASSETWNQPQHF
TRBV7-2	TRBD2	-	TRBJ2-7	TGTGCCAGCAGCTTCCTAGCGGGGGGGCACTACGAGCAGTACTTC	CASSFLAGGHYEQYF
TRBV10-1	-	-	TRBJ2-7	TGCGCCAGCAGTGATTCCCACTCCTACGAGCAGTACTTC	CASSDSHSYEQYF
TRBV6-5	-	few	TRBJ2-7	TGTGCCAGCAGTTACCGGCGGGGTGTCTACGAGCAGTACTTC	CASSYRRGVYEQYF
TRBV30	TRBD2	-	TRBJ2-2	TGTGCCTGGAGACGGGGGAGGGCGACCGGGGAGCTGTTTTTT	CAWRRGRATGELFF
TRBV6-5	TRBD1	-	TRBJ2-7	TGTGCCAGCAAACCGGACAGGGGCGCCTACGAGCAGTACTTC	CASKPDRGAYEQYF
TRBV5-6	TRBD2	-	TRBJ2-7	TGTGCCAGCAGCCGACTAGCGGGAGGGACCTACGAGCAGTACTTC	CASSRLAGGTYEQYF
TRBV6-6	TRBD1	-	TRBJ2-7	TGTGCCAGTGGACAGGGGGCGATGTACGAGCAGTACTTC	CASGQGAMYEQYF
TRBV7-2	TRBD2	once	TRBJ2-3	TGTGCCAGCAGCTTAGGCGGGAGCTTGGATACGCAGTATTTT	CASSLGGSLDTQYF
TRBV2	TRBD2	-	TRBJ2-5	TGTGCCAGCAGTGGTAGCGGGAGCACCGGGACCCAGTACTTC	CASSGSGSTGTQYF
TRBV7-9	-	-	TRBJ2-1	TGTGCCAGCAGTCGTGGAGGGGACCCGCAGTTCTTC	CASSRGGDPQFF
TRBV18	TRBD2	-	TRBJ2-2	TGTGCCAGCTCACCTTTCTCCGGACTAGGGACCGGGGAGCTGTTTTTT	CASSPFSGLGTGELFF
TRBV5-8	-	-	TRBJ2-1	TGTGCCAGCAGCCGCGGGACTGGGTCCTACAATGAGCAGTTCTTC	CASSRGTGSYNEQFF
TRBV4-1	-	-	TRBJ1-2	TGCGCCAGCAGCCAAGGGACGGATGGCTACACCTTC	CASSQGTDGYTF
TRBV4-1	-	-	TRBJ2-7	TGCGCCAGCAGCCCCCTGGCCCTTTACGAGCAGTACTTC	CASSPLALYEQYF
TRBV5-8	-	-	TRBJ2-2	TGTGCCAGCAGTTATATAACAGGGAAAGCCGGGGAGCTGTTTTTT	CASSYITGKAGELFF
TRBV14	TRBD1	few	TRBJ1-1	TGTGCCAGCAGCCAGGTTCCATTTACGGGACAGCGGATGAACACTGAAGCTTTCTTT	CASSQVPFTGQRMNTEAFF
TRBV11-2	TRBD2	once	TRBJ2-7	TGTGCCAGCAGCTCCGTGCTAGCGGGAGGATACGAGCAGTACTTC	CASSSVLAGGYEQYF
TRBV6-6	-	-	TRBJ2-1	TGTGCCAGCAGTCGGGACTCTACCTACAATGAGCAGTTCTTC	CASSRDSTYNEQFF
TRBV6-4	TRBD2	-	TRBJ2-2	TGTGCCAGCAGTTCCGGGACTAGCACCGGGGAGCTGTTTTTT	CASSSGTSTGELFF
TRBV5-5	-	-	TRBJ2-7	TGTGCCAGCAGCTTGGTTTTGGGTAGGGACGAGCAGTACTTC	CASSLVLGRDEQYF
TRBV10-3	-	-	TRBJ1-1	TGTGCCATCACTAGTACCGGGACTGAAGCTTTCTTT	CAITSTGTEAFF
TRBV27	-	-	TRBJ2-1	TGTGCCAGCTCAGGTGGGGCTAGGAACAATGAGCAGTTCTTC	CASSGGARNNEQFF
TRBV5-4	-	-	TRBJ2-1	TGTGCCAGCAGCTTGGAACTAACAACCTACAATGAGCAGTTCTTC	CASSLELTTYNEQFF
TRBV28	TRBD1	-	TRBJ2-7	TGTGCCAGCAGCCCGGGACAGTTCGAAACTACCTACGAGCAGTACTTC	CASSPGQFETTYEQYF
TRBV5-4	-	-	TRBJ2-5	TGTGCCAGCAGCTCCCGGGACGAAAGGCTCCAAGAGACCCAGTACTTC	CASSSRDERLQETQYF
TRBV2	TRBD1	-	TRBJ1-2	TGTGCCAGCAGTAGGGGACAGATTTATGGCTACACCTTC	CASSRGQIYGYTF
TRBV27	-	-	TRBJ2-1	TGTGCCAGCAGTCAAAAGCCTTACAATGAGCAGTTCTTC	CASSQKPYNEQFF
TRBV15	-	-	TRBJ2-3	TGTGCCACCAGCGGATCCGGGCAACTTTTGGCAGATGCGCAGTATTTT	CATSGSGQLLADAQYF
TRBV2	-	-	TRBJ2-1	TGTGCCTCCCGGCGCTATGAGCAGTTCTTC	CASRRYEQFF
TRBV9	TRBD2	once	TRBJ2-1	TGTGCCAGCAGCGTAGTTTGGACTAGCGGAATCAATGAGCAGTTCTTC	CASSVVWTSGINEQFF
TRBV18	-	-	TRBJ1-4	TGTGCCAGCTCACTCCAGGGGCGGGCTAATGAAAAACTGTTTTTT	CASSLQGRANEKLFF
TRBV6-5	TRBD1	medium-sized	TRBJ1-1	TGTGCCAGCAGCTCCGGACAGGTCACTGAAGCTTTCTTT	CASSSGQVTEAFF
TRBV5-1	-	once	TRBJ2-5	TGCGCCAGCAGCTTGGGCTCCACCACAAATAACAAGAGACCCCAGTACTTC	CASSLGSTTNNKRPQYF
TRBV11-2	-	-	TRBJ2-2	TGTGCCAGCAGCCCCCTCGGGGAGCTGTTTTTT	CASSPLGELFF
TRBV5-1	TRBD1	-	TRBJ2-5	TGCGCCAGCAGCTTGCTCCCCGGGACAGGGTCTATAGGGGAGACCCAGTACTTC	CASSLLPGTGSIGETQYF
TRBV7-2	-	-	TRBJ1-1	TGTGCCAGCAGCTTAGCGGGGACCCCTGAAGCTTTCTTT	CASSLAGTPEAFF
TRBV6-1	TRBD1	-	TRBJ2-5	TGTGCCAGTGTACTAGGGACAGGGCAAGAGACCCAGTACTTC	CASVLGTGQETQYF
TRBV11-3	-	-	TRBJ1-3	TGTGCCAGCAGCTTAGGGGCAGTGAGCTCTGGAAACACCATATATTTT	CASSLGAVSSGNTIYF
TRBV2	TRBD2	-	TRBJ2-3	TGTGCCAGCAGACTACGACTAGCGGGAGGGCCTTCAGATACGCAGTATTTT	CASRLRLAGGPSDTQYF
TRBV11-3	TRBD1	once	TRBJ2-7	TGTGCCAGCGCTGGGGACAGGGGTGACAACGAGCAGTACTTC	CASAGDRGDNEQYF
TRBV6-5	TRBD1	-	TRBJ1-1	TGTGCCAGCAGTTCGGGACAGCATAACACTGAAGCTTTCTTT	CASSSGQHNTEAFF
TRBV28	-	-	TRBJ1-2	TGTGCCAGCAGTTTATCGGACTGGGGGGAATACTATGGCTACACCTTC	CASSLSDWGEYYGYTF
TRBV10-1	-	-	TRBJ1-4	TGCGCCAGCAATCCTCAGGGAACAACTAATGAAAAACTGTTTTTT	CASNPQGTTNEKLFF
TRBV7-2	TRBD1	-	TRBJ1-5	TGTGCCAGCAGCTTAGAGACAGGGCACCGTCAGCCCCAGCATTTT	CASSLETGHRQPQHF
TRBV29-1	TRBD2	once	TRBJ2-5	TGCAGCGTGGCGCAGTCTAGCGGGAAAGAGACCCAGTACTTC	CSVAQSSGKETQYF
TRBV7-9	-	few	TRBJ1-2	TGTGCCAGCAGCGTCTTCGGGACGGACTATGGCTACACCTTC	CASSVFGTDYGYTF
TRBV7-2	-	-	TRBJ1-1	TGTGCCAGCAGCTTGCGGGGTTTAAACACTGAAGCTTTCTTT	CASSLRGLNTEAFF
TRBV9	-	-	TRBJ2-2	TGTGCCAGCAGCGTAGATAGCACCGGGGAGCTGTTTTTT	CASSVDSTGELFF
TRBV27	TRBD1	-	TRBJ1-3	TGTGCCAGCAGTTCCGGGACAGGGCCTGGAAACACCATATATTTT	CASSSGTGPGNTIYF